Listed below are T cell receptor beta chains from one sample, sequenced in a study of T-cell memory formation after mild COVID-19. TCRdb fed the 5' RACE reads into MiXCR, producing one record per CDR3 protein. The sample shows more than 250,000 distinct CDR3 sequences, 18% of them seen only once. The sequenced material came from PBMCs or a T cell subset sorted from them (not recorded which). These receptors all come from a man aged 18-30 years who had mild COVID-19 (a few samples of this study predate the infection). Cell type and time point are not known. Both conserved end residues are part of each CDR3. Fields, in order: V gene, J gene, clone size, D gene, CDR3 protein, CDR3 DNA. D genes are given only for firm matches. Clone size appears in some rows only: once, few, many, or a class for an expanded clone.

V gene: TRBV20-1; J gene: TRBJ2-7; clone size: .; D gene: TRBD1; CDR3 protein: CSAEPRGLYEQYF; CDR3 DNA: TGCAGTGCGGAACCTAGGGGGCTGTACGAGCAGTACTTC
V gene: TRBV10-3; J gene: TRBJ2-3; clone size: few; D gene: .; CDR3 protein: CAIATGAFRRHTQYF; CDR3 DNA: TGTGCCATCGCAACGGGGGCGTTCCGCAGACATACGCAGTATTTT
V gene: TRBV20-1; J gene: TRBJ2-2; clone size: .; D gene: .; CDR3 protein: CSARDSRFLAGELFF; CDR3 DNA: TGCAGTGCTAGAGATAGCAGGTTCTTGGCCGGGGAGCTGTTTTTT
V gene: TRBV5-1; J gene: TRBJ2-6; clone size: few; D gene: .; CDR3 protein: CASSFTSGANVLTF; CDR3 DNA: TGCGCCAGCAGCTTCACCTCTGGGGCCAACGTCCTGACTTTC
V gene: TRBV7-3; J gene: TRBJ1-6; clone size: .; D gene: TRBD1; CDR3 protein: CASSIDRAGNSPLHF; CDR3 DNA: TGTGCCAGCAGTATTGACAGGGCCGGAAATTCACCCCTCCACTTT
V gene: TRBV7-9; J gene: TRBJ2-5; clone size: many; D gene: .; CDR3 protein: CASSTYQETQYF; CDR3 DNA: TGTGCCAGCAGCACGTACCAAGAGACCCAGTACTTC
V gene: TRBV5-4; J gene: TRBJ2-2; clone size: few; D gene: TRBD2; CDR3 protein: CASSGAGGPVTGELFF; CDR3 DNA: TGTGCCAGCAGCGGAGCGGGGGGGCCGGTAACCGGGGAGCTGTTTTTT
V gene: TRBV20-1; J gene: TRBJ2-3; clone size: few; D gene: TRBD2; CDR3 protein: CSATRTSGGPVNTQYF; CDR3 DNA: TGCAGTGCGACTCGGACTAGCGGGGGGCCGGTGAATACGCAGTATTTT
V gene: TRBV5-1; J gene: TRBJ2-5; clone size: few; D gene: TRBD1; CDR3 protein: CASSEETGRETQYF; CDR3 DNA: TGCGCCAGCAGCGAGGAGACAGGGAGAGAGACCCAGTACTTC
V gene: TRBV20-1; J gene: TRBJ1-1; clone size: few; D gene: .; CDR3 protein: CSATTSRFGGNTEAFF; CDR3 DNA: TGCAGTGCTACGACGTCGAGATTCGGGGGGAACACTGAAGCTTTCTTT
V gene: TRBV5-1; J gene: TRBJ1-2; clone size: few; D gene: TRBD1; CDR3 protein: CASAPDRGGGYTF; CDR3 DNA: TGCGCCAGCGCCCCAGACAGGGGCGGCGGCTACACCTTC
V gene: TRBV7-6; J gene: TRBJ1-2; clone size: .; D gene: TRBD1; CDR3 protein: CASSPTGGKGYTF; CDR3 DNA: TGTGCCAGCAGTCCTACAGGGGGCAAAGGCTACACCTTC
V gene: TRBV9; J gene: TRBJ2-2; clone size: many; D gene: .; CDR3 protein: CASSVENTGELFF; CDR3 DNA: TGTGCCAGCAGCGTAGAGAACACCGGGGAGCTGTTTTTT
V gene: TRBV12-3/TRBV12-4; J gene: TRBJ2-5; clone size: .; D gene: TRBD2; CDR3 protein: CASTGTSGEETQYF; CDR3 DNA: TGTGCCAGCACCGGGACTAGCGGGGAAGAGACCCAGTACTTC
V gene: TRBV12-3/TRBV12-4; J gene: TRBJ2-1; clone size: .; D gene: TRBD2; CDR3 protein: CASSLTSREQFF; CDR3 DNA: TGTGCCAGCAGCCTGACTAGCCGGGAGCAGTTCTTC
V gene: TRBV20-1; J gene: TRBJ1-3; clone size: .; D gene: .; CDR3 protein: CSARILEGSGNTIYF; CDR3 DNA: TGCAGTGCTAGAATCTTGGAGGGCTCTGGAAACACCATATATTTT
V gene: TRBV9; J gene: TRBJ1-1; clone size: few; D gene: TRBD1; CDR3 protein: CASSVAVGTAAFF; CDR3 DNA: TGTGCCAGCAGCGTAGCTGTAGGGACAGCAGCTTTCTTT
V gene: TRBV5-1; J gene: TRBJ2-2; clone size: .; D gene: .; CDR3 protein: CASTFRGGNTGELFF; CDR3 DNA: TGCGCCAGCACGTTTCGAGGGGGGAACACCGGGGAGCTGTTTTTT
V gene: TRBV20-1; J gene: TRBJ2-2; clone size: .; D gene: TRBD1; CDR3 protein: CSARPFNRGTGELFF; CDR3 DNA: TGCAGTGCACGCCCTTTTAACAGGGGGACCGGGGAGCTGTTTTTT
V gene: TRBV10-3; J gene: TRBJ2-2; clone size: few; D gene: .; CDR3 protein: CATGAGSLITGELFF; CDR3 DNA: TGTGCCACCGGGGCCGGGAGCTTGATCACCGGGGAGCTGTTTTTT
V gene: TRBV29-1; J gene: TRBJ2-7; clone size: .; D gene: TRBD1; CDR3 protein: CSVTGTGLGQYF; CDR3 DNA: TGCAGCGTTACCGGGACAGGGCTAGGGCAGTACTTC
V gene: TRBV4-2; J gene: TRBJ1-2; clone size: many; D gene: .; CDR3 protein: CASSQEDGTNYGYTF; CDR3 DNA: TGTGCCAGCAGCCAAGAGGACGGAACTAACTATGGCTACACCTTC
V gene: TRBV20-1; J gene: TRBJ1-4; clone size: few; D gene: .; CDR3 protein: CSAIGGEKLFF; CDR3 DNA: TGCAGTGCAATTGGGGGGGAAAAACTGTTTTTT
V gene: TRBV5-1; J gene: TRBJ1-6; clone size: few; D gene: TRBD1; CDR3 protein: CASSSKTGSSYNSPLHF; CDR3 DNA: TGCGCCAGCAGCTCCAAGACAGGGAGCTCCTATAATTCACCCCTCCACTTT
V gene: TRBV14; J gene: TRBJ2-4; clone size: few; D gene: .; CDR3 protein: CASSQDVQNIQYF; CDR3 DNA: TGTGCCAGCAGCCAAGATGTGCAAAACATTCAGTACTTC
V gene: TRBV11-2; J gene: TRBJ2-4; clone size: .; D gene: .; CDR3 protein: CASSLERRWSKNIQYF; CDR3 DNA: TGTGCCAGCAGCTTAGAGCGGCGGTGGTCCAAAAACATTCAGTACTTC
V gene: TRBV9; J gene: TRBJ1-1; clone size: .; D gene: TRBD1; CDR3 protein: CASSDYQGAGMNTEAFF; CDR3 DNA: TGTGCCAGCAGCGACTATCAGGGGGCCGGAATGAACACTGAAGCTTTCTTT
V gene: TRBV2; J gene: TRBJ2-7; clone size: .; D gene: .; CDR3 protein: CASAPGPTAVEQYF; CDR3 DNA: TGTGCCAGCGCCCCAGGACCCACTGCCGTCGAGCAGTACTTC
V gene: TRBV10-3; J gene: TRBJ1-1; clone size: .; D gene: .; CDR3 protein: CAISGQEHVAFF; CDR3 DNA: TGTGCCATCAGTGGCCAGGAACATGTAGCTTTCTTT
V gene: TRBV4-1; J gene: TRBJ1-5; clone size: .; D gene: .; CDR3 protein: CASSQQGITSNQPQHF; CDR3 DNA: TGCGCCAGCAGCCAGCAGGGGATAACCAGCAATCAGCCCCAGCATTTT
V gene: TRBV6-2/TRBV6-3; J gene: TRBJ1-1; clone size: few; D gene: .; CDR3 protein: CASRGVSYTEAFF; CDR3 DNA: TGTGCCAGCAGAGGGGTCAGTTACACTGAAGCTTTCTTT
V gene: TRBV20-1; J gene: TRBJ2-7; clone size: many; D gene: TRBD1; CDR3 protein: CSALSQGARYEQYF; CDR3 DNA: TGCAGTGCTCTATCTCAGGGGGCTCGGTACGAGCAGTACTTC
V gene: TRBV6-5; J gene: TRBJ2-5; clone size: .; D gene: TRBD1; CDR3 protein: CASSYRDRRFGETQYF; CDR3 DNA: TGTGCCAGCAGTTACAGGGACAGGAGGTTCGGTGAGACCCAGTACTTC
V gene: TRBV7-3; J gene: TRBJ2-3; clone size: .; D gene: .; CDR3 protein: CASSLGLKEADTQYF; CDR3 DNA: TGTGCCAGCAGCCTGGGACTCAAGGAGGCAGATACGCAGTATTTT
V gene: TRBV27; J gene: TRBJ1-2; clone size: once; D gene: TRBD1; CDR3 protein: CASSLSNPGGGYGYTF; CDR3 DNA: TGTGCCAGCAGTTTATCGAATCCAGGGGGCGGGTATGGCTACACCTTC
V gene: TRBV9; J gene: TRBJ2-7; clone size: .; D gene: TRBD1; CDR3 protein: CASSATRDRGYEQYF; CDR3 DNA: TGTGCCAGCAGTGCTACCCGGGACAGGGGCTACGAGCAGTACTTC
V gene: TRBV29-1; J gene: TRBJ1-1; clone size: few; D gene: .; CDR3 protein: CSAHTGADTEAFF; CDR3 DNA: TGCAGCGCACATACGGGGGCTGACACTGAAGCTTTCTTT